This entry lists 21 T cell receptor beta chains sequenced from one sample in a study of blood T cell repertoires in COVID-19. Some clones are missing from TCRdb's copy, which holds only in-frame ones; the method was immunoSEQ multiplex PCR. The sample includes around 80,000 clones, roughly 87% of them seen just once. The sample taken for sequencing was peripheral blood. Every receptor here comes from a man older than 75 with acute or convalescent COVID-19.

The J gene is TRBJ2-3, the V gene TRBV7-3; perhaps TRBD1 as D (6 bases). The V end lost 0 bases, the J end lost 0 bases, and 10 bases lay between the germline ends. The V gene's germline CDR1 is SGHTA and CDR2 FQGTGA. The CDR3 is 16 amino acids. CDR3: CASSLTAGASTDTQYF. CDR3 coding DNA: TGTGCCAGCAGCTTAACGGCAGGGGCTAGCACAGATACGCAGTATTTT.

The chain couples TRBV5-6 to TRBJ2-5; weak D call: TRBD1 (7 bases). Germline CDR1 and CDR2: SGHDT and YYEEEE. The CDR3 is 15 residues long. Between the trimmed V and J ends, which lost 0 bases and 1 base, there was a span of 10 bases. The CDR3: CASSLGQGLQETQYF. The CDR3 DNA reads TGTGCCAGCAGCTTGGGACAGGGACTCCAAGAGACCCAGTACTTC.

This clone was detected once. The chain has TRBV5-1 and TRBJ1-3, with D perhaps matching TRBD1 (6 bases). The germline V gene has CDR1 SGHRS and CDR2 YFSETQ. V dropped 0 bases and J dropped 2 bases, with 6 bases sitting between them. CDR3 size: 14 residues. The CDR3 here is CASSLGDTGNTIYF. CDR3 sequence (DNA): TGCGCCAGCAGCTTGGGGGACACTGGAAACACCATATATTTT.

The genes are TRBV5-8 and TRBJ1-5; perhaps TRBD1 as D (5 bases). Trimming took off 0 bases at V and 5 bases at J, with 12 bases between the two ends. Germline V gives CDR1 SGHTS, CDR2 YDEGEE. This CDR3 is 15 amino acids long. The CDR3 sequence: CASSLVLTVDQPQHF. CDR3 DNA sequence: TGTGCCAGCAGCTTGGTCCTGACAGTCGATCAGCCCCAGCATTTT.

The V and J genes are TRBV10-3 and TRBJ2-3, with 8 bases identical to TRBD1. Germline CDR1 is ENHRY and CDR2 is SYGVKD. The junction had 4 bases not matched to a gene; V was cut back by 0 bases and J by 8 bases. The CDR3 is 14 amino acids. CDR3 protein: CAISESETGGTQYF. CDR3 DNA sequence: TGTGCCATCAGTGAGTCAGAAACAGGGGGTACGCAGTATTTT.

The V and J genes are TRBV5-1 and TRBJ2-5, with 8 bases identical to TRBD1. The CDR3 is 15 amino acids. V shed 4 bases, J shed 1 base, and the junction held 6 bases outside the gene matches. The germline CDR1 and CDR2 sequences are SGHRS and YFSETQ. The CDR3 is CASSDWTGPQETQYF. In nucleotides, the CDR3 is TGCGCCAGCAGCGACTGGACAGGGCCCCAAGAGACCCAGTACTTC.

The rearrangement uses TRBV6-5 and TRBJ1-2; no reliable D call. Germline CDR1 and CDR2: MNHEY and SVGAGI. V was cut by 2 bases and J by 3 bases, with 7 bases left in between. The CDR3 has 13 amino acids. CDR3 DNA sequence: TGTGCCAGCAGTTACGGGCAGCACTATGGCTACACCTTC. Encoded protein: CASSYGQHYGYTF.

The CDR3 spells CASSRTGDEQYF. Here the CDR3 DNA reads TGCGCCAGCAGCCGGACAGGGGACGAGCAGTACTTC. The V call is TRBV5-1, the J call TRBJ2-7; 9 positions agree with TRBD1. Germline assignment: CDR1 SGHRS and CDR2 YFSETQ. The length of the CDR3 is 12 residues. With 4 bases clipped from V and 5 bases from J, the junction kept 1 base outside the gene matches.

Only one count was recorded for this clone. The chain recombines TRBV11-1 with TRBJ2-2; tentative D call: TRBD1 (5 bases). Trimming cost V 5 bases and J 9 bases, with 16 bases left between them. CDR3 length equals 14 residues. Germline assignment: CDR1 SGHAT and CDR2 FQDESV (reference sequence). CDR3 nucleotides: TGTGCCAGCAGCCCTGGGCAGGGTATCCGGGAGCTGTTTTTT. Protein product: CASSPGQGIRELFF.

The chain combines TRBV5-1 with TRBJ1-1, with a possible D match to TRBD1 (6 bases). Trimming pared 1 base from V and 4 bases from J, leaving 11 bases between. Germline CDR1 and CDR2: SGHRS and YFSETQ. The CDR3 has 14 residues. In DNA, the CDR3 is TGCGCCAGCAGCTTGTTTGGGGGCGGCACTGAAGCTTTCTTT. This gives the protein CASSLFGGGTEAFF.

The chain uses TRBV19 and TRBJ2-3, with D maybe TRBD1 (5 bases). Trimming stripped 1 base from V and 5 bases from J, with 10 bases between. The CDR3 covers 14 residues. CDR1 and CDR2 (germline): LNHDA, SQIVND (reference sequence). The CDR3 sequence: CASSIGERGDTQYF. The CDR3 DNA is TGTGCCAGTAGTATAGGGGAAAGGGGAGATACGCAGTATTTT.

In nucleotides, the CDR3 is TGTGCCAGCAGCCGGGGAATCGGAGGGGATACGCAGTATTTT. As protein: CASSRGIGGDTQYF. The chain combines TRBV7-3 with TRBJ2-3; perhaps TRBD2 as D (6 bases). In germline, CDR1 is SGHTA, CDR2 FQGTGA. With 5 bases removed from V and 6 bases from J, the gap between germline ends came to 15 bases. CDR3 length: 14 amino acids. Full variable domain (remainder filled in from reference TRBV7-3 and TRBJ2-3): GAGVSQTPSNKVTEKGKYVELRCDPISGHTALYWYRQSLGQGPEFLIYFQGTGAADDSGLPNDRFFAVRPEGSVSTLKIQRTERGDSAVYLCASSRGIGGDTQYFGPGTRLTVL.

Here the CDR3 DNA reads TGTGCCAGCAGACCCAAGGGCGGGGGGAGCACAGATACGCAGTATTTT. It specifies CASRPKGGGSTDTQYF. The chain links TRBV7-8 to TRBJ2-3; 8 bases fit TRBD2. Unmatched junction bases numbered 8, after V lost 6 bases and J lost 0 bases. This CDR3 contains 16 residues. Per the germline V gene, CDR1 is SGHVS and CDR2 is FQNEAQ.

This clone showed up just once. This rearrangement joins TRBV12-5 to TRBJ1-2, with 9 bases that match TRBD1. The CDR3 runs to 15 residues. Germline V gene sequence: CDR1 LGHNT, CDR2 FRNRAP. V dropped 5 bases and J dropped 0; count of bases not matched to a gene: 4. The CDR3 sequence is CASGLRQGANYGYTF. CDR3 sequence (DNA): TGTGCTAGTGGTCTCAGACAGGGGGCTAACTATGGCTACACCTTC.

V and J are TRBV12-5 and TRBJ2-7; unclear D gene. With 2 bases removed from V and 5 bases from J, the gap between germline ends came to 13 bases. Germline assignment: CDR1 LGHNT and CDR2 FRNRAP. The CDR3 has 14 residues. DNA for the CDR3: TGTGCTAGTGGTTTGACTGGCTGGGCCCACGAGCAGTACTTC. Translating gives CASGLTGWAHEQYF.

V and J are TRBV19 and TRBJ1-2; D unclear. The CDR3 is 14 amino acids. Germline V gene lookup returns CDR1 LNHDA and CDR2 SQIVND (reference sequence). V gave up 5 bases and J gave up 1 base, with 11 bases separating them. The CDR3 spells CASSSGRGNYGYTF. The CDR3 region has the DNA TGTGCCAGTAGTTCGGGGAGAGGTAACTATGGCTACACCTTC.

The CDR3 coding sequence is TGTGCCAGCACCGGGACAGGGGGTGGTGAGCAGTTCTTC. The encoded protein is CASTGTGGGEQFF. This sequence joins TRBV2 and TRBJ2-1; 11 nucleotides match TRBD1. Germline V gene lookup returns CDR1 SNHLY and CDR2 FYNNEI. J gave up 9 bases and V 7 bases, and 5 bases lay outside the gene matches. The CDR3 extends over 13 amino acids.

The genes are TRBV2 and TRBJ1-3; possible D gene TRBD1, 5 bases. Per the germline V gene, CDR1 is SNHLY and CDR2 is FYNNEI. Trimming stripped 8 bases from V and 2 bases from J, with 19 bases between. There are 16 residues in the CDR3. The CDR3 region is CASARDGPGAGNTIYF. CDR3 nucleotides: TGTGCCAGCGCCAGGGACGGCCCGGGGGCTGGAAACACCATATATTTT. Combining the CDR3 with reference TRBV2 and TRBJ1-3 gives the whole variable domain EPEVTQTPSHQVTQMGQEVILRCVPISNHLYFYWYRQILGQKVEFLVSFYNNEISEKSEIFDDQFSVERPDGSNFTLKIRSTKLEDSAMYFCASARDGPGAGNTIYFGEGSWLTVV.

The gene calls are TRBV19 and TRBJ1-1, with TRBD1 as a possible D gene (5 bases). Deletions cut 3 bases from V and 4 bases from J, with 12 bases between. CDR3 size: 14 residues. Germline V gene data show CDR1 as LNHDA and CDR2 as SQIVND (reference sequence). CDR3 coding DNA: TGTGCCAGTAGTATTATGGGGCAAGGCACTGAAGCTTTCTTT. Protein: CASSIMGQGTEAFF.

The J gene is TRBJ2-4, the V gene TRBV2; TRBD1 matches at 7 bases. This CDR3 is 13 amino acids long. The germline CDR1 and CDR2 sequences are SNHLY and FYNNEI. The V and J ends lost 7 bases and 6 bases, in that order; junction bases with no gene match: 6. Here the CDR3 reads CASNTGERNIQYF. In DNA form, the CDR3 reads TGTGCCAGCAATACAGGGGAGAGAAACATTCAGTACTTC.

The CDR3 reads CASSQPGQVSQHF. The CDR3 DNA follows: TGCGCCAGCAGCCAACCTGGCCAGGTATCCCAGCATTTT. The chain has TRBV4-1 and TRBJ1-5; no clear D gene. The CDR3 has 13 residues. Germline loops: CDR1 MGHRA, CDR2 YSYEKL. Trimming cost V 2 bases and J 11 bases, with 13 bases left between them.